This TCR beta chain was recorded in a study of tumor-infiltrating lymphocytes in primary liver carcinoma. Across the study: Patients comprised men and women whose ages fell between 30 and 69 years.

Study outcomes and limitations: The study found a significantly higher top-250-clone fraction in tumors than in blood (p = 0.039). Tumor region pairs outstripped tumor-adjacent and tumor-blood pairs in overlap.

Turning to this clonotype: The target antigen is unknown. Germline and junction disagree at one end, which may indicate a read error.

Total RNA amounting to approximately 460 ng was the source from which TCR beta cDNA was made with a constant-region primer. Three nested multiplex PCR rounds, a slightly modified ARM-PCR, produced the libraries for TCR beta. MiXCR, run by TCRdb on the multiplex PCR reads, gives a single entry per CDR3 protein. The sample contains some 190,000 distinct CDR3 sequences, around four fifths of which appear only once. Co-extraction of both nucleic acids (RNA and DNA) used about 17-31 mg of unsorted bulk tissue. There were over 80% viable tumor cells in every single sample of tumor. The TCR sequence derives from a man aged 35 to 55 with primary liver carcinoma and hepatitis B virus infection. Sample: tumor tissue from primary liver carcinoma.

The CDR3 region is CASSLPSSGGDGDYTF. CDR3 in DNA: TGCGCAAGCAGCTTGCCCTCCTCAGGGGGCGATGGAGACTACACCTTC. The V gene is TRBV5-1, the J gene TRBJ1-2, with 8 bases identical to TRBD1. Germline V lookup: CDR1 SGHRS, CDR2 YFSETQ. CDR3 size: 16 residues. Together with reference TRBV5-1 and TRBJ1-2, the CDR3 gives the full variable domain: KAGVTQTPRYLIKTRGQQVTLSCSPISGHRSVSWYQQTPGQGLQFLFEYFSETQRNKGNFPGRFSGRQFSNSRSEMNVSTLELGDSALYLCASSLPSSGGDGDYTFGSGTRLTVV.